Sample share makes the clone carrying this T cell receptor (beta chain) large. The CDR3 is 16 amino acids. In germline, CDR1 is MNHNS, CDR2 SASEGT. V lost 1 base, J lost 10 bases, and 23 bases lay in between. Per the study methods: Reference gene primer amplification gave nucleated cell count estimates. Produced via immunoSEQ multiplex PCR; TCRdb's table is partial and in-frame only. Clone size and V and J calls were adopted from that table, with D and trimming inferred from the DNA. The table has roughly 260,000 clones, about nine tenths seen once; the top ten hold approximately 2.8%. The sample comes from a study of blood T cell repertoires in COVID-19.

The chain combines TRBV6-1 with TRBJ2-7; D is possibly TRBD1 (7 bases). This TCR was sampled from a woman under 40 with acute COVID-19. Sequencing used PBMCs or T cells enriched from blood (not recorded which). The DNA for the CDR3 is TGTGCCAGCAGTGAAGGGGCGGGACAGCCCACCGTCGGACAGTACTTC. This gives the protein CASSEGAGQPTVGQYF.